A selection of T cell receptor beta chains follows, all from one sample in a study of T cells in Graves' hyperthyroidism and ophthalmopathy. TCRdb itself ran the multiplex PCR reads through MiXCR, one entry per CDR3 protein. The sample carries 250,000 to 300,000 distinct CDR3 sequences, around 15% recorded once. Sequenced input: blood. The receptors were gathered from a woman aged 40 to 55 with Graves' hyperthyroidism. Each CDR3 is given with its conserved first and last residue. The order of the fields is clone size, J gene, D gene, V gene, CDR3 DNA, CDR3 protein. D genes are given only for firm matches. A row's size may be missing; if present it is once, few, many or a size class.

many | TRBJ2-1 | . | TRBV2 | TGTGCCGGTCAAGCCGGGACCAGTCGCAATGAGCAGTTCTTC | CAGQAGTSRNEQFF
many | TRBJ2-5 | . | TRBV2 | TGTGCCAGCACATCTGGGTTACTCGAAGAGACCCAGTACTTC | CASTSGLLEETQYF
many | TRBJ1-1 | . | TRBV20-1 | TGCAGTGCTAGTGAACAGGCCCTAAGGAGGAGGGACACTGAAGCTTTCTTT | CSASEQALRRRDTEAFF
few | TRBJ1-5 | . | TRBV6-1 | TGTGCCAGCAGTGAGGCCAGGGGACGTGGCAATCAGCCCCAGCATTTT | CASSEARGRGNQPQHF
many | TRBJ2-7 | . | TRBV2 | TGTGCCAGCAAACGGACACTTTTCTACGAGCAGTACTTC | CASKRTLFYEQYF
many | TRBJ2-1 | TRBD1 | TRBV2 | TGTGCCAGCAGTTTCCTAATTGACAGGGACGATGAGCAGTTCTTC | CASSFLIDRDDEQFF
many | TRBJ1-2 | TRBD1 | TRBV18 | TGTGCCAGCTCATGGGGACAGTCCTCCTATGGCTACACCTTC | CASSWGQSSYGYTF
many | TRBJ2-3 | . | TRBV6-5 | TGTGCCAGCAGTTACTCGAGTGGGACCACAGATACGCAGTATTTT | CASSYSSGTTDTQYF
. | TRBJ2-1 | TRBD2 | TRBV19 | TGTGCCAGTAGGACTAGCGGGAGAGGCAATGAGCAGTTCTTC | CASRTSGRGNEQFF
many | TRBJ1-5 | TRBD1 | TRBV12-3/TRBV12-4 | TGTGCCAGCAGTGGGATCGGGACAGGGTATCAGCCCCAGCATTTT | CASSGIGTGYQPQHF
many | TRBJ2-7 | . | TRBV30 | TGTGCCTGGAGTGTATCCTACGAGCAGTACTTC | CAWSVSYEQYF
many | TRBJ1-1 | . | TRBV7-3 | TGTGCCAGCAGCCCAGACAGTAACACTGAAGCTTTCTTT | CASSPDSNTEAFF
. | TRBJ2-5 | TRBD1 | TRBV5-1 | TGCGCCAGCAGCCCATCTGGGACAGGCGAACAAGAGACCCAGTACTTC | CASSPSGTGEQETQYF
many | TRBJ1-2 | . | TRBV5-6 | TGTGCCAGCAGTTACTCCCCAGGAGGGGAGTTAGGCTACACCTTC | CASSYSPGGELGYTF